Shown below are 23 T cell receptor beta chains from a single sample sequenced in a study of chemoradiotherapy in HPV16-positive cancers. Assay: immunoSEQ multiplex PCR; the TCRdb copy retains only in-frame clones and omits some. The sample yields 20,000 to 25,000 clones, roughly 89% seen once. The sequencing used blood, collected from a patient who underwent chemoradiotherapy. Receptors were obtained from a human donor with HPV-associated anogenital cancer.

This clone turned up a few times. The CDR3 nucleotides read TGTGCCTGGAGTGTGCCGACCGGGGCCCGTAACTTGGGCTATGGCTACACCTTC. Amino acids: CAWSVPTGARNLGYGYTF. The rearrangement links TRBV30 to TRBJ1-2; a weak D match, TRBD1 (5 bases). Per the germline V gene, CDR1 is GTSNPN and CDR2 is SVGIG (reference sequence). The CDR3 spans 18 residues. V lost 0 bases to trimming and J lost 4 bases, with 24 bases between them.

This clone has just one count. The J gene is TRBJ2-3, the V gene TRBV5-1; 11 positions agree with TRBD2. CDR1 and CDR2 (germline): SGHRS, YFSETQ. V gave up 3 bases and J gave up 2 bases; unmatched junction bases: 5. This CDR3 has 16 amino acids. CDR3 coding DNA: TGCGCCAGCAGCTCCGATAGCGGGGGGGTCACAGATACGCAGTATTTT. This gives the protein CASSSDSGGVTDTQYF.

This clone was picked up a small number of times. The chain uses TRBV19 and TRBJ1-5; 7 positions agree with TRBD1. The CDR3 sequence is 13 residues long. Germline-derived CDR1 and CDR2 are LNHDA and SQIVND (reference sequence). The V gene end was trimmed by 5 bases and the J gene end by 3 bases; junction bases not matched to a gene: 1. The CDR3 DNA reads TGTGCCAGTAGTGGACAGGTCAATCAGCCCCAGCATTTT. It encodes CASSGQVNQPQHF.

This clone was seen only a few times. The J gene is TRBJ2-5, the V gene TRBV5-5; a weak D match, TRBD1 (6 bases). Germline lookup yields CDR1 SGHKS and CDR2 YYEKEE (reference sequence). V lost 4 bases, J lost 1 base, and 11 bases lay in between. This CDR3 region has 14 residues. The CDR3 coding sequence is TGTGCCAGCAGCCCTCAGGGGCCCCAAGAGACCCAGTACTTC. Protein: CASSPQGPQETQYF.

The CDR3 sequence is CAISVSEDSGNTIYF. CDR3 DNA sequence: TGTGCCATCAGTGTATCGGAAGACTCTGGAAACACCATATATTTT. The J gene is TRBJ1-3, the V gene TRBV10-3; D call uncertain. V lost 4 bases to trimming and J lost 0 bases, with 10 bases between them. This CDR3 region has 15 residues. From germline, CDR1 is ENHRY and CDR2 SYGVKD.

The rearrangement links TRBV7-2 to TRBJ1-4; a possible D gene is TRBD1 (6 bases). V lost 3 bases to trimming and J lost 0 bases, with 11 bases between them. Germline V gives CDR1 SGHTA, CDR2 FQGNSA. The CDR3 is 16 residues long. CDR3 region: CASSFLQGTTNEKLFF. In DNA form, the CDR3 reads TGTGCCAGCAGCTTCCTACAGGGCACAACTAATGAAAAACTGTTTTTT.

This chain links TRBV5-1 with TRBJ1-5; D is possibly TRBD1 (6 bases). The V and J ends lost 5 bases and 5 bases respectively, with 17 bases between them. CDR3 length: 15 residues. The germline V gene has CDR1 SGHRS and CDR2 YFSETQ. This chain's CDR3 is CASRVSGAPDQPQHF. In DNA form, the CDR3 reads TGCGCCAGCAGGGTTTCGGGGGCTCCAGATCAGCCCCAGCATTTT. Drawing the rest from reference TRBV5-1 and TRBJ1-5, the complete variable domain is KAGVTQTPRYLIKTRGQQVTLSCSPISGHRSVSWYQQTPGQGLQFLFEYFSETQRNKGNFPGRFSGRQFSNSRSEMNVSTLELGDSALYLCASRVSGAPDQPQHFGDGTRLSIL.

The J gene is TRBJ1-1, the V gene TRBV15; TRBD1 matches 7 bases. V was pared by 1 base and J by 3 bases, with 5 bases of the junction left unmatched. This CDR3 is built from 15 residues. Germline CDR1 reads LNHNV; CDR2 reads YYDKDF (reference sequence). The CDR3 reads CATSRAGRGDTEAFF. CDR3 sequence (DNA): TGTGCCACCAGCAGAGCGGGCAGGGGGGACACTGAAGCTTTCTTT.

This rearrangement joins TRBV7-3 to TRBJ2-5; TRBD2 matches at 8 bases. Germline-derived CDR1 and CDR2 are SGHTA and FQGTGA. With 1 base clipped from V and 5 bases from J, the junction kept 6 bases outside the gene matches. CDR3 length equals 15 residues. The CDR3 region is CASSLNGGGLETQYF. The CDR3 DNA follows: TGTGCCAGCAGCTTAAACGGGGGGGGGTTGGAGACCCAGTACTTC.

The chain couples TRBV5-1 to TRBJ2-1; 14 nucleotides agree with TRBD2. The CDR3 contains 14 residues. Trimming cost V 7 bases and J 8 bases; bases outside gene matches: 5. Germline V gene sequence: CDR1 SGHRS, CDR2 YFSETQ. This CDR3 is CASVRLAGGDEQFF. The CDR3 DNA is TGCGCCAGCGTTCGACTAGCGGGAGGGGATGAGCAGTTCTTC.

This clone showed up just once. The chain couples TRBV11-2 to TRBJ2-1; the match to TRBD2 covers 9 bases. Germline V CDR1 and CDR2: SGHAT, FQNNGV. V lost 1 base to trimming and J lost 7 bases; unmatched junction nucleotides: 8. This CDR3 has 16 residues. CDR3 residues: CASSLVRTSDGNEQFF. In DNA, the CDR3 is TGTGCCAGCAGCTTAGTGCGGACTAGCGATGGTAATGAGCAGTTCTTC.

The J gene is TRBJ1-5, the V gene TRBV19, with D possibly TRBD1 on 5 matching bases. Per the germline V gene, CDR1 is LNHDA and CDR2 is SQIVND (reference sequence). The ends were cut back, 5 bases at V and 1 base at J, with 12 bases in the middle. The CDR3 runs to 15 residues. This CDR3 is CASSWEGRSNQPQHF. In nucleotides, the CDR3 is TGTGCCAGTAGTTGGGAGGGACGAAGCAATCAGCCCCAGCATTTT.

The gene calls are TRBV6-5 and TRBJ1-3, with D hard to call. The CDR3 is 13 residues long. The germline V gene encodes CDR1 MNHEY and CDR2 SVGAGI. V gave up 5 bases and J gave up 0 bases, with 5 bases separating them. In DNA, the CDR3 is TGTGCCAGCAGTACGGGCTCTGGAAACACCATATATTTT. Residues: CASSTGSGNTIYF.

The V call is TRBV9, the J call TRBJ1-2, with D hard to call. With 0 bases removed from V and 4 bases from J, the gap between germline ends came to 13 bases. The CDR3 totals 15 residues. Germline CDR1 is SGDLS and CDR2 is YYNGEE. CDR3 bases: TGTGCCAGCAGCGTAGAGGGTATCGGGGTCTATGGCTACACCTTC. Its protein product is CASSVEGIGVYGYTF.

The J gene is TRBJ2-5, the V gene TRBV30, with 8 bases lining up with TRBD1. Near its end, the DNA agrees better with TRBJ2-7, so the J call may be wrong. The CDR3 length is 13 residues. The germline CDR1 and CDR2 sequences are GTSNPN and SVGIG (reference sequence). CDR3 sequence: CAWSSRGLNEQYF. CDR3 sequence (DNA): TGTGCCTGGAGTTCCAGGGGGCTCAACGAGCAGTACTTC.

The CDR3 DNA follows: TGTGCCAGCAGTTTGGACGGTGGCTCTGGAAACACCATATATTTT. This encodes CASSLDGGSGNTIYF. This chain uses TRBV27 with TRBJ1-3; unclear D gene. V gave up 3 bases and J gave up 0 bases, with 9 bases separating them. Germline values: CDR1 MNHEY, CDR2 SMNVEV (reference sequence). This CDR3 has 15 residues.

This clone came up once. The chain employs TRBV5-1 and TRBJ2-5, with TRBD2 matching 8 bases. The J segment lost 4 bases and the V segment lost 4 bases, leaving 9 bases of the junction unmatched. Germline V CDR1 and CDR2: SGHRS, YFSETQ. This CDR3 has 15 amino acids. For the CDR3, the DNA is TGCGCCAGCAGCCCCGGGGGGGGCGGGGGAGAGACCCAGTACTTC. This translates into CASSPGGGGGETQYF.

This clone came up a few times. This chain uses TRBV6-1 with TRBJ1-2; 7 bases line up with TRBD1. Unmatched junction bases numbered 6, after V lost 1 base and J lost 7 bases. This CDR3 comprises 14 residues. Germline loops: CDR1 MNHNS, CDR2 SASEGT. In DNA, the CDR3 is TGTGCCAGCAGTGAAGACGGCAGGGGGGCTGGCTACACCTTC. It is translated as CASSEDGRGAGYTF.

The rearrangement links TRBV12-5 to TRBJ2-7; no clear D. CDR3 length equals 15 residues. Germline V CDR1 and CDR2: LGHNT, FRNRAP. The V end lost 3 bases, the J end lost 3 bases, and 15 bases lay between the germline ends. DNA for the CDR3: TGTGCTAGTGGTTTTATGGTCCAGGATGGCTACGAGCAGTACTTC. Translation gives CASGFMVQDGYEQYF.

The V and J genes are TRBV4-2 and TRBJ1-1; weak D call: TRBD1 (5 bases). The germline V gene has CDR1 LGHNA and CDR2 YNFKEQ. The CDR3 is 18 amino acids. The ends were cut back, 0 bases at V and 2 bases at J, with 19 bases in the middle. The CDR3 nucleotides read TGTGCCAGCAGCCAAGATAATAGGGGATCAGGACCAAACACTGAAGCTTTCTTT. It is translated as CASSQDNRGSGPNTEAFF.

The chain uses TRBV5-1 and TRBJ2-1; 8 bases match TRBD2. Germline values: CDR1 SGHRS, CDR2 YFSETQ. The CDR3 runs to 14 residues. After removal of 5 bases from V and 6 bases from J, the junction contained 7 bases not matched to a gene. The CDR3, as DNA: TGCGCCAGCAGACCGGAGCGGGGGATCAATGAGCAGTTCTTC. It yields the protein CASRPERGINEQFF.

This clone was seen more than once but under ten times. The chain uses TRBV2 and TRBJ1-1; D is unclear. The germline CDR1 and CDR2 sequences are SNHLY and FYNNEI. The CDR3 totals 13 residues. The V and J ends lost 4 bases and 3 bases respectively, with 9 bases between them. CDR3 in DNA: TGTGCCAGCAGTGCTAGCCAATACACTGAAGCTTTCTTT. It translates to CASSASQYTEAFF.

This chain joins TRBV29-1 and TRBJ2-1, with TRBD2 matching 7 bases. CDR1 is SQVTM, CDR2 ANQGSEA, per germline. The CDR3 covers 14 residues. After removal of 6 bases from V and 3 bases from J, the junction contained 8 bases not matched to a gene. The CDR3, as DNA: TGCAGCGTAAGCCTGGGACTAAACTACAATGAGCAGTTCTTC. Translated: CSVSLGLNYNEQFF.